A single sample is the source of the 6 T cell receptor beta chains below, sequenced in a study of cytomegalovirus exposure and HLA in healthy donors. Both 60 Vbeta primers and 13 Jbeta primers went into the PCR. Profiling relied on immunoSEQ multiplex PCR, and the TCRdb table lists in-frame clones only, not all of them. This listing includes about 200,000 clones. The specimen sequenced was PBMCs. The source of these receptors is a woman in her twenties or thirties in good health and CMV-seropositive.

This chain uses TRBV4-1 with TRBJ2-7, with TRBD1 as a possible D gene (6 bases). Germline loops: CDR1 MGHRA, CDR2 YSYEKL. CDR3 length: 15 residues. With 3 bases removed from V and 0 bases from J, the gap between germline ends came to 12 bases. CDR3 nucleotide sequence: TGCGCCAGCAGCCAGGCCTCGGACAGCTCCTACGAGCAGTACTTC. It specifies CASSQASDSSYEQYF.

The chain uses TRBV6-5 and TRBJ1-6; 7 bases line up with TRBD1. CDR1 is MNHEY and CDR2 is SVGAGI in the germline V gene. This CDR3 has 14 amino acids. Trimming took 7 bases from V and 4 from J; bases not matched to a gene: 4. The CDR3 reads CASTRDSYNSPLHF. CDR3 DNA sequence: TGTGCCAGCACTAGGGACAGTTATAATTCACCCCTCCACTTT.

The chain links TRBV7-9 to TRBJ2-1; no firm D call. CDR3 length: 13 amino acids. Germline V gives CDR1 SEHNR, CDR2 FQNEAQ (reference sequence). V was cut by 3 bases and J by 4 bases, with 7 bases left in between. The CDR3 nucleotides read TGTGCCAGCAGCTTTGGAGTTTACAATGAGCAGTTCTTC. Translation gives CASSFGVYNEQFF.

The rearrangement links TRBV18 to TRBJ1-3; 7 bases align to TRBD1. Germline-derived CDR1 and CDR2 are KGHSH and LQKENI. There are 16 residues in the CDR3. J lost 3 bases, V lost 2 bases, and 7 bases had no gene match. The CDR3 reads CASSPEQGFYGNTIYF. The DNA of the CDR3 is TGTGCCAGCTCACCAGAACAGGGGTTTTATGGAAACACCATATATTTT.

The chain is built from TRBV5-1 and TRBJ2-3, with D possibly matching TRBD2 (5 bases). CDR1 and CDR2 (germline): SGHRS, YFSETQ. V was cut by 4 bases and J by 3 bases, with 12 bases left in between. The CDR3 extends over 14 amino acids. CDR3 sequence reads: CASSVRTSTDTQYF. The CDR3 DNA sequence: TGCGCCAGCAGCGTAAGAACTAGTACAGATACGCAGTATTTT.

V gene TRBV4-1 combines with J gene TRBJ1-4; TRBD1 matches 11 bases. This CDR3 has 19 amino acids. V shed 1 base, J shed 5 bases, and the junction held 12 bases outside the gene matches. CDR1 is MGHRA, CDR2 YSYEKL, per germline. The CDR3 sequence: CASSQATGTGGAVNEKLFF. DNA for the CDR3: TGCGCCAGCAGCCAAGCCACCGGGACAGGGGGGGCAGTGAATGAAAAACTGTTTTTT.